These 15 T cell receptor beta chains came from one sample sequenced in a study of OX40 agonist ivuxolimab in advanced cancers. Some clones are missing from TCRdb's copy, which holds only in-frame ones; the method was immunoSEQ multiplex PCR. The sample carries around 66,000 clones, roughly 87% recorded once. Sequences were derived from CD4+ or CD8+ T cells sorted from blood, sampled in a trial of the OX40 agonist ivuxolimab. Receptor source: an adult with an advanced solid tumor such as melanoma, head and neck, liver or kidney cancer.

V and J are TRBV5-5 and TRBJ2-1, with 13 bases fitting TRBD2. This CDR3 spans 20 amino acids. Germline lookup yields CDR1 SGHKS and CDR2 YYEKEE (reference sequence). After removal of 0 bases from V and 0 bases from J, the junction contained 9 bases not matched to a gene. The CDR3 coding sequence is TGTGCCAGCAGCTTGGCAGGACTAGCGGGAGATAGGAGCTCCTACAATGAGCAGTTCTTC. It yields the protein CASSLAGLAGDRSSYNEQFF. Drawing the rest from reference TRBV5-5 and TRBJ2-1, the complete variable domain is DAGVTQSPTHLIKTRGQQVTLRCSPISGHKSVSWYQQVLGQGPQFIFQYYEKEERGRGNFPDRFSARQFPNYSSELNVNALLLGDSALYLCASSLAGLAGDRSSYNEQFFGPGTRLTVL.

The chain uses TRBV27 and TRBJ2-7, with D possibly TRBD2 on 6 matching bases. Between the trimmed V and J ends, which lost 1 base and 7 bases, there was a span of 29 bases. Germline CDR1 is MNHEY and CDR2 is SMNVEV (reference sequence). The CDR3 length is 19 residues. This CDR3 is CASSLLAPSATGAGLEQYF. The CDR3 DNA follows: TGTGCCAGCAGTTTATTAGCCCCCTCTGCTACGGGAGCGGGCCTAGAGCAGTACTTC.

This sequence joins TRBV2 and TRBJ1-1, with TRBD1 as a possible D gene (6 bases). With 6 bases removed from V and 4 bases from J, the gap between germline ends came to 15 bases. Germline V gives CDR1 SNHLY, CDR2 FYNNEI. The CDR3 loop spans 14 amino acids. DNA of the CDR3: TGTGCCAGCAGCCCAGTGGGGGCTGGCACTGAAGCTTTCTTT. Its translation: CASSPVGAGTEAFF.

The genes are TRBV25-1 and TRBJ2-5; D might be TRBD2 (5 bases). The CDR3 loop spans 15 amino acids. Germline-derived CDR1 and CDR2 are MGHDK and SYGVNS. Trimming removed 8 bases at V and 3 bases at J, with 19 bases between. For the CDR3, the DNA is TGTGCCAGCGAAAAGCTGGTGGCGGGCAAAGAGACCCAGTACTTC. It is translated as CASEKLVAGKETQYF.

V is TRBV5-1 and J is TRBJ1-2; 7 nucleotides agree with TRBD1. The CDR3 has 16 residues. Germline V CDR1 and CDR2: SGHRS, YFSETQ. With 2 bases clipped from V and 6 bases from J, the junction kept 13 bases outside the gene matches. CDR3 in DNA: TGCGCCAGCAGCTTTACGCCACTTGGACAGGCAGATGGCTACACCTTC. The encoded protein is CASSFTPLGQADGYTF.

The chain carries TRBV27 and TRBJ2-3; D is unclear. With 5 bases removed from V and 8 bases from J, the gap between germline ends came to 11 bases. The CDR3 has 12 amino acids. Germline loops: CDR1 MNHEY, CDR2 SMNVEV (reference sequence). The CDR3 DNA reads TGTGCCAGCAGTCCCGCCAAGGGTACGCAGTATTTT. As protein: CASSPAKGTQYF.

This clone was seen only once. V gene TRBV11-2 combines with J gene TRBJ1-2; 7 bases match TRBD1. The germline V gene has CDR1 SGHAT and CDR2 FQNNGV. This CDR3 comprises 14 residues. V was clipped by 5 bases and J by 2 bases; unmatched bases: 5. This chain's CDR3 is CASSRDRVNYGYTF. The CDR3 region has the DNA TGTGCCAGCAGCCGGGACAGAGTAAACTATGGCTACACCTTC.

This rearrangement joins TRBV5-1 to TRBJ2-7; 8 bases fit TRBD1. The V gene end was trimmed by 1 base and the J gene end by 2 bases; junction bases not matched to a gene: 5. The germline V gene encodes CDR1 SGHRS and CDR2 YFSETQ. This CDR3 has 15 residues. The CDR3, as DNA: TGCGCCAGCAGCTTGTCCGGGACAGGACCCTACGAGCAGTACTTC. Its translation is CASSLSGTGPYEQYF.

This clone came up once. The genes are TRBV20-1 and TRBJ1-2; D uncertain. This CDR3 has 11 amino acids. Germline V lookup: CDR1 DFQATT, CDR2 SNEGSKA (reference sequence). With 7 bases removed from V and 3 bases from J, the gap between germline ends came to 9 bases. DNA for the CDR3: TGCAGTGGTGGGCCGGACTATGGCTACACCTTC. Protein product: CSGGPDYGYTF.

The rearrangement links TRBV27 to TRBJ1-4, with D uncertain. V lost 5 bases and J lost 4, with 17 bases in between. Per the germline V gene, CDR1 is MNHEY and CDR2 is SMNVEV (reference sequence). The CDR3 sequence is 16 residues long. CDR3 sequence reads: CASSPRPASYNEKLFF. The CDR3 region has the DNA TGTGCCAGCAGTCCCCGGCCCGCTTCTTATAATGAAAAACTGTTTTTT.

The V call is TRBV20-1, the J call TRBJ2-1; tentatively, D is TRBD1 or TRBD2 (5 bases each). Germline lookup yields CDR1 DFQATT and CDR2 SNEGSKA (reference sequence). Trimming pared 5 bases from V and 11 bases from J, leaving 13 bases between. The CDR3 has 11 residues. For the CDR3, the DNA is TGCAGTGCTTCCAGAGGGACGAAGCAGTTCTTC. Translation: CSASRGTKQFF.

The chain's CDR3 is CSAKLQARAFF. The CDR3 nucleotides read TGCAGTGCTAAGCTGCAGGCCCGAGCTTTCTTT. The V and J genes are TRBV20-1 and TRBJ1-1, with unresolved D. CDR3 size: 11 residues. CDR1 and CDR2 (germline): DFQATT, SNEGSKA (reference sequence). Between the trimmed V and J ends, which lost 4 bases and 10 bases, there was a span of 13 bases.

The CDR3 reads CASSATGSYNEQFF. DNA of the CDR3: TGTGCCAGTAGTGCTACAGGGTCCTACAATGAGCAGTTCTTC. V usage is TRBV19 and J usage is TRBJ2-1; D is perhaps TRBD1 (6 bases). The CDR3 is 14 residues long. V lost 5 bases to trimming and J lost 1 base, with 9 bases between them. Germline CDR1 reads LNHDA; CDR2 reads SQIVND (reference sequence).

The chain carries TRBV5-6 and TRBJ1-3; D is undetermined. The germline V gene has CDR1 SGHDT and CDR2 YYEEEE. This CDR3 region has 15 residues. V gave up 2 bases and J gave up 3 bases, with 12 bases separating them. CDR3 region: CASSFSTVLGNTIYF. The CDR3 DNA sequence: TGTGCCAGCAGCTTTAGCACAGTACTTGGAAACACCATATATTTT.

The chain links TRBV11-3 to TRBJ2-7; 14 bases agree with TRBD2. V shed 5 bases and J 3 bases; nucleotides not matched to a gene: 12. The CDR3 is 18 residues long. Germline-derived CDR1 and CDR2 are SGHNT and YENEEA. CDR3 in DNA: TGTGCCAGCAGCCCCGGGACTAGCGGGAGAATCCTTCGCTACGAGCAGTACTTC. Amino acid sequence: CASSPGTSGRILRYEQYF. Using reference TRBV11-3 and TRBJ2-7 for the parts outside the CDR3, the full variable domain is EAGVVQSPRYKIIEKKQPVAFWCNPISGHNTLYWYLQNLGQGPELLIRYENEEAVDDSQLPKDRFSAERLKGVDSTLKIQPAELGDSAVYLCASSPGTSGRILRYEQYFGPGTRLTVT.